The 6 T cell receptor beta chains in this list originate from one sample, sequenced in a study of naive and memory T cell subsets. Study results and limitations: Possibly reflecting memory cells re-expressing CD45RA, a few larger clonotypes occurred in naive repertoires, especially CD8.

Two oligonucleotides, mixed equimolar, formed the beta constant-region primer covering TRBC1 and TRBC2. The ligated cDNA underwent four PCR rounds using SP2 and nested alpha and beta constant-region primers. TCRdb re-derived calls from the UMI-ligation and nested PCR reads in MiXCR, one entry per CDR3 protein. The sample contains 140,000 to 150,000 distinct CDR3 sequences, roughly 22% of which appear only once. Their target antigens are unknown. The sequenced material came from naive CD4+ T cells from blood. The receptors originated from a human donor in good health.

This clonotype has only one observation. This chain joins TRBV6-6 and TRBJ1-5, with TRBD1 as a possible D gene (5 bases). The CDR3 has 13 residues. CDR1 MNHNY and CDR2 SVGAGI come from the germline V gene (reference sequence). V dropped 0 bases and J dropped 7 bases, with 7 bases sitting between them. The CDR3 reads CASSYSREQPQHF. CDR3 sequence (DNA): TGTGCCAGCAGTTACTCCAGGGAACAGCCCCAGCATTTT.

V gene TRBV3-1 combines with J gene TRBJ2-7; a possible D gene is TRBD1 (6 bases). CDR3 size: 12 residues. Germline CDR1 reads LGHDT; CDR2 reads YNNKEL (reference sequence). V lost 1 base to trimming and J lost 6 bases, with 7 bases between them. The CDR3 coding sequence is TGTGCCAGCAGCCAAGTCAGGGGCGAGCAGTACTTC. This translates into CASSQVRGEQYF.

This clonotype was counted a few times. The chain joins TRBV20-1 to TRBJ1-5, with 7 bases that match TRBD1. In germline, CDR1 is DFQATT, CDR2 SNEGSKA (reference sequence). Losses at the gene ends were 6 bases for V and 3 bases for J; bases not matched to a gene: 5. The CDR3 consists of 13 residues. CDR3 loop: CSAETGNNQPQHF. The CDR3 DNA reads as TGCAGTGCAGAGACAGGGAACAATCAGCCCCAGCATTTT.

This clonotype was seen only a few times. The CDR3 DNA reads as TGTGCTAGTGGTTTGTGGGCCGAGGGTACCGGGGAGCTGTTTTTT. Its protein product is CASGLWAEGTGELFF. The V gene is TRBV12-5, the J gene TRBJ2-2; the D gene is possibly TRBD2 (5 bases). Germline V gene data show CDR1 as LGHNT and CDR2 as FRNRAP. CDR3 size: 15 residues. The V and J ends lost 2 bases and 5 bases respectively, with 12 bases between them.

This clonotype appeared many times. The V call is TRBV24-1, the J call TRBJ2-1; 7 nucleotides align to TRBD2. Trimming took 3 bases from V and 4 from J; bases not matched to a gene: 11. The CDR3 contains 17 residues. Germline CDR1 is KGHDR and CDR2 is SFDVKD. The CDR3 loop reads CATSDPSDGRRYNEQFF. Here the CDR3 DNA reads TGTGCCACCAGTGATCCTTCGGACGGGAGGAGATACAATGAGCAGTTCTTC.

This clonotype came up a few times. The rearrangement joins TRBV5-1 to TRBJ2-3; TRBD1 aligns across 9 bases. Germline V gives CDR1 SGHRS, CDR2 YFSETQ. The J segment lost 0 bases and the V segment lost 4 bases, leaving 6 bases of the junction unmatched. The CDR3 is 16 residues long. CDR3 in DNA: TGCGCCAGCAGCCACGGGACAGGGCTCAGCACAGATACGCAGTATTTT. The encoded protein is CASSHGTGLSTDTQYF.